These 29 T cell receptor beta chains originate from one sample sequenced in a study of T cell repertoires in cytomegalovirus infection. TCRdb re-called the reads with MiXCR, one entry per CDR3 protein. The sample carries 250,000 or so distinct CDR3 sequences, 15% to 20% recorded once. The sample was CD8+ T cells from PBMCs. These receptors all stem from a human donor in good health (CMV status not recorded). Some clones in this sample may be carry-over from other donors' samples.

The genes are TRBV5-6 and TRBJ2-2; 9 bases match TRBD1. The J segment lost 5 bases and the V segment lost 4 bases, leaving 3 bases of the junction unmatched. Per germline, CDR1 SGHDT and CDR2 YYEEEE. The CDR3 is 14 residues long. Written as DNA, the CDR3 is TGTGCCAGCAGCGCGGGACAGGGAACCGGGGAGCTGTTTTTT. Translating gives CASSAGQGTGELFF.

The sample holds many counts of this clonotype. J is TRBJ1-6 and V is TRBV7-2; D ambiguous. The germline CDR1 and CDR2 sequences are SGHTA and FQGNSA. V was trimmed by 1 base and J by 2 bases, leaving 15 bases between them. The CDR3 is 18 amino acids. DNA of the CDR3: TGTGCCAGCAGCTTAGATGGGAGGATCACTACCTATAATTCACCCCTCCACTTT. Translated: CASSLDGRITTYNSPLHF.

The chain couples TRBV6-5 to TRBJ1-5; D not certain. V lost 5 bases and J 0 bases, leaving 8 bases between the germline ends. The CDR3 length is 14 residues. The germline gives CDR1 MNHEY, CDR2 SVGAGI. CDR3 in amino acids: CASSDRPSNQPQHF. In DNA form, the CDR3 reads TGTGCCAGCAGTGATAGACCTAGCAATCAGCCCCAGCATTTT.

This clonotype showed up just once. Written as DNA, the CDR3 is TGTGCCAGCAGCGCCGACAGCTCCTACAATGAGCAGTTCTTC. It encodes CASSADSSYNEQFF. V is TRBV25-1 and J is TRBJ2-1; D possibly corresponds to TRBD1 (5 bases). Germline loops: CDR1 MGHDK, CDR2 SYGVNS. The CDR3 has 14 residues. V lost 6 bases, J lost 0 bases, and 9 bases lay in between.

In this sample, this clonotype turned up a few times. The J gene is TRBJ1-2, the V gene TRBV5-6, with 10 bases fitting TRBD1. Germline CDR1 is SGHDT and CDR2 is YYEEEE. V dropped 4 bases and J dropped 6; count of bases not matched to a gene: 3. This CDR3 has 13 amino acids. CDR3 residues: CASSPGTGDGYTF. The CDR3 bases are TGTGCCAGCAGCCCAGGGACAGGGGATGGCTACACCTTC.

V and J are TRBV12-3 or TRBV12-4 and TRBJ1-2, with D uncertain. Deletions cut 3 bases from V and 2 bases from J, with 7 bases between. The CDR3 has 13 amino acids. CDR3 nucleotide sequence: TGTGCCAGCAGTTTTAATACGAACTATGGCTACACCTTC. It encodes CASSFNTNYGYTF.

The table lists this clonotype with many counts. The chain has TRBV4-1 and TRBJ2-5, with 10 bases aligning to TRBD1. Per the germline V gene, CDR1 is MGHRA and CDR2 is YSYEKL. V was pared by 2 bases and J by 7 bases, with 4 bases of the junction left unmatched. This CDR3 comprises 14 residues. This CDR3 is CASSQRQGAPTQYF. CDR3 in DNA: TGCGCCAGCAGCCAACGACAGGGGGCCCCGACCCAGTACTTC.

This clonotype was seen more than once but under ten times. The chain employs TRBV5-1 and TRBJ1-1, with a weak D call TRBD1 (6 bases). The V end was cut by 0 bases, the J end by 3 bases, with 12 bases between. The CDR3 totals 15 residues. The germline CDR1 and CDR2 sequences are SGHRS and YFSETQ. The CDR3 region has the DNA TGCGCCAGCAGCTTGGTAGGGGGAAGCCACACTGAAGCTTTCTTT. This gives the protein CASSLVGGSHTEAFF.

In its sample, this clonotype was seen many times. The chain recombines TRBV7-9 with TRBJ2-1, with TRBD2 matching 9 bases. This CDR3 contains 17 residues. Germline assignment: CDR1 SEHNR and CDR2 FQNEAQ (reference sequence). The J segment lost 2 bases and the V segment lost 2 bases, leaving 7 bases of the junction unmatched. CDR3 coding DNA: TGTGCCAGCAGCTTACCGGCTAGCGGGGAGACCTACAATGAGCAGTTCTTC. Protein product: CASSLPASGETYNEQFF.

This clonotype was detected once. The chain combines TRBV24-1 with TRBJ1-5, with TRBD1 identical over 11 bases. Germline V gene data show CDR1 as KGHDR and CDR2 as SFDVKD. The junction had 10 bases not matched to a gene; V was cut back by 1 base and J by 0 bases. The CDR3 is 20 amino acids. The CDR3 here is CATSDFLGGQGAHSNQPQHF. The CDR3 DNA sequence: TGTGCCACCAGTGATTTCCTGGGCGGACAGGGGGCGCATAGCAATCAGCCCCAGCATTTT.

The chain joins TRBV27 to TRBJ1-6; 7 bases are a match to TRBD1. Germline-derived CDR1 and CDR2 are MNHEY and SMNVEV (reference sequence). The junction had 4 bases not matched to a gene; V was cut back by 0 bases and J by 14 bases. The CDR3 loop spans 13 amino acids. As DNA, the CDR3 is TGTGCCAGCAGTTTATCAGACAGGGTCGCCCTCCACTTT. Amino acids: CASSLSDRVALHF.

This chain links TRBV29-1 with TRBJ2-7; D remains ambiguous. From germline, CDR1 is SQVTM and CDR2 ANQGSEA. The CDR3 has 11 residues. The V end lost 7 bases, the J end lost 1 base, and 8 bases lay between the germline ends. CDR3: CSAGPSYEQYF. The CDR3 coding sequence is TGCAGCGCCGGCCCGTCCTACGAGCAGTACTTC.

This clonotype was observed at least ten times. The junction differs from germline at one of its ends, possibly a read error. The CDR3 sequence: CASSEEWGVSGYTF. In nucleotides, the CDR3 is TGCGCCAGCAGCGAAGAGTGGGGCGTAAGCGGCTACACCTTC. The chain recombines TRBV4-3 with TRBJ1-2; maybe TRBD1 (5 bases). The germline V gene has CDR1 LGHNA and CDR2 YSLEER. This CDR3 spans 14 amino acids.

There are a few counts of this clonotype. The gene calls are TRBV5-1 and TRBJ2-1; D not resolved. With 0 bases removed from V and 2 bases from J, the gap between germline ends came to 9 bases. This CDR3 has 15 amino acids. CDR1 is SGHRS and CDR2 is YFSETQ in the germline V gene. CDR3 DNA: TGCGCCAGCAGCTTGGGAGAATACCCCTACAATGAGCAGTTCTTC. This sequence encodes CASSLGEYPYNEQFF.

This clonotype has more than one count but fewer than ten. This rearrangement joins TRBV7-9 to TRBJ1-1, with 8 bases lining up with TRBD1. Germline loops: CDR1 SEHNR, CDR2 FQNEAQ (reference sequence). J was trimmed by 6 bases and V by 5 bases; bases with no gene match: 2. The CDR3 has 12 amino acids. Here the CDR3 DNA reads TGTGCCAGCAGCCCGGACAGGGCTGAAGCTTTCTTT. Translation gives CASSPDRAEAFF.

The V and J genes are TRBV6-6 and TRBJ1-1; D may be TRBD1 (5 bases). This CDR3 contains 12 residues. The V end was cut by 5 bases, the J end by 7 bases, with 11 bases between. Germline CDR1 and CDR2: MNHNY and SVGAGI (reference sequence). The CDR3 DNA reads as TGTGCCAGCAGTATGACACAGGTTGAAGCTTTCTTT. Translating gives CASSMTQVEAFF.

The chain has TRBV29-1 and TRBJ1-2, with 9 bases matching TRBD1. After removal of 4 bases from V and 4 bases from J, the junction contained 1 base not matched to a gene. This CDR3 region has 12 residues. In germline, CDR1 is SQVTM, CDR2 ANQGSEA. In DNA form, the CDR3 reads TGCAGCGTTGGGGGACAGGGCTATGGCTACACCTTC. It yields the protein CSVGGQGYGYTF.

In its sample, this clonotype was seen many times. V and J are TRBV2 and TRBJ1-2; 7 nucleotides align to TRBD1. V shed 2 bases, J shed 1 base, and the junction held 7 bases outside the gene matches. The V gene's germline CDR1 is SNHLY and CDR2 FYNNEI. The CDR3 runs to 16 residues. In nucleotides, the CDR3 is TGTGCCAGCAGTGAATATATCGGGACAGTTAACTATGGCTACACCTTC. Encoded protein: CASSEYIGTVNYGYTF.

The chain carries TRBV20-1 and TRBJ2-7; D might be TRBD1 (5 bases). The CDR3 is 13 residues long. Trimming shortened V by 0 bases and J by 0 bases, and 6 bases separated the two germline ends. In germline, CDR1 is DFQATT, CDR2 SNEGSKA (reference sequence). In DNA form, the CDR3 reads TGCAGTGCTAGAGACCAGGGCTCCTACGAGCAGTACTTC. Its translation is CSARDQGSYEQYF.

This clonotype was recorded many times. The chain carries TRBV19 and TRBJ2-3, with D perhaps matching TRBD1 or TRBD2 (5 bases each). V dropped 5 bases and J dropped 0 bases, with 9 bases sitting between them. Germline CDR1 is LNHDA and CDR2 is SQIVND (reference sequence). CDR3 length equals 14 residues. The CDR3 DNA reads TGTGCCAGTAGTCCGGGACGGAGCACAGATACGCAGTATTTT. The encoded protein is CASSPGRSTDTQYF.

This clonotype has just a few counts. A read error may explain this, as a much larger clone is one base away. The CDR3 nucleotides read TGTGCCAGCAGCTTAGTGCGACCAGGCCCGGTTAATGAAAAACTGTTTTTT. Protein product: CASSLVRPGPVNEKLFF. The chain links TRBV7-2 to TRBJ1-4, with D unclear. V lost 1 base and J lost 4, with 16 bases in between. Germline assignment: CDR1 SGHTA and CDR2 FQGNSA. CDR3 length: 17 residues.

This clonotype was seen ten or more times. This CDR3 is CASSPPGTLRGYTF. CDR3 DNA sequence: TGTGCCAGCAGCCCCCCGGGTACACTCCGGGGCTACACCTTC. The chain is built from TRBV7-9 and TRBJ1-2; D is uncertain. The CDR3 is 14 residues long. V lost 5 bases and J 8 bases, leaving 18 bases between the germline ends. CDR1 SEHNR and CDR2 FQNEAQ come from the germline V gene (reference sequence).

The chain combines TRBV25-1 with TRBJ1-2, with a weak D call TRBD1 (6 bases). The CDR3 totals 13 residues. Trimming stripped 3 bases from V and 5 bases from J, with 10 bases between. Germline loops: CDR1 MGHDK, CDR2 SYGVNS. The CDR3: CASSDPQGYGYTF. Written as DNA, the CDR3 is TGTGCCAGCAGTGACCCGCAGGGGTATGGCTACACCTTC.

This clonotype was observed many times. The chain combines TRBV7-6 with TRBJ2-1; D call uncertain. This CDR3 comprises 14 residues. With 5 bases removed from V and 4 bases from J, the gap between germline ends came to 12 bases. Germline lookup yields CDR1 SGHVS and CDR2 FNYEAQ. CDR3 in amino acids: CASSRQVQYNEQFF. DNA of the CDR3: TGTGCCAGCAGCCGGCAGGTGCAGTACAATGAGCAGTTCTTC.

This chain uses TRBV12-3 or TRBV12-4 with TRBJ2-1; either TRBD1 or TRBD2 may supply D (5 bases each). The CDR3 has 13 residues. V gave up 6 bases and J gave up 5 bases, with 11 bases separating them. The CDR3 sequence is CASSWDQNNEQFF. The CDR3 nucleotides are TGTGCCAGCAGCTGGGACCAAAACAATGAGCAGTTCTTC.

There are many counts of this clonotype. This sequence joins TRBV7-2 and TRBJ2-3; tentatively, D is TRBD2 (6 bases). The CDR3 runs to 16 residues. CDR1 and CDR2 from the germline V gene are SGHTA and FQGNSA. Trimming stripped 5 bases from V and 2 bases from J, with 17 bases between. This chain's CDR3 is CASSPPGGEYTDTQYF. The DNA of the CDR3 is TGTGCCAGCAGCCCCCCTGGAGGGGAATACACAGATACGCAGTATTTT.

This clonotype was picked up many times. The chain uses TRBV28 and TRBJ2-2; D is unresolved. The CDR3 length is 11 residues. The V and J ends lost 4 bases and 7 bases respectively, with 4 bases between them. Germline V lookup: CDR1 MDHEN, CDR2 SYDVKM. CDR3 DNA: TGTGCCAGCAGTTCTCACGGGGAGCTGTTTTTT. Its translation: CASSSHGELFF.

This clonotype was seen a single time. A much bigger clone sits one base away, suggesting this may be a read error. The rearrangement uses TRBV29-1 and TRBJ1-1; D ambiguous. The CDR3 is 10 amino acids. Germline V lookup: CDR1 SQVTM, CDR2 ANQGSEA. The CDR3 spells CSVANPEASF. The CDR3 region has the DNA TGCAGCGTTGCGAACCCTGAAGCTTCCTTT.

CDR3 amino acids: CASIPSGGKTQYF. The CDR3 nucleotides are TGTGCCAGCATCCCTAGCGGGGGAAAGACCCAGTACTTC. The chain uses TRBV7-9 and TRBJ2-5; 10 bases are shared with TRBD2. CDR1 is SEHNR and CDR2 is FQNEAQ in the germline V gene (reference sequence). V was pared by 7 bases and J by 6 bases, with 5 bases of the junction left unmatched. This CDR3 is built from 13 residues.